These T cell receptor beta chains were read from a single sample in a study of shared clonotypes between healthy human individuals. Measured with immunoSEQ multiplex PCR; TCRdb has only the in-frame clones, and not every one. The sample contains approximately 500,000 clones, 95% to 97% of which appear only once. The sample comprised naive CD4+ T cells sorted from blood. All receptors come from a woman in her 30s in good health. The CDR3 runs from the conserved cysteine through the conserved F or W. Each record gives: CDR3 DNA, CDR3 protein, J gene, clone size, D gene, CDR3 length, V gene. A D gene is named only where the DNA matches it firmly. The size entry is marked missing in some rows and otherwise reads once, few, many or a size class.

cdr3_nt: TGTGCCAGCAGTCCGTGGAGCGGAGGCAATCAGCCCCAGCATTTT; cdr3_aa: CASSPWSGGNQPQHF; j_call: TRBJ1-5; clone_size: NA; d_call: NA; cdr3_length: 15; v_call: TRBV28
cdr3_nt: TGTGCCTGGAGTGTACTCAGGACCTTTTCCGCAGGCTCCTACGAGCAGTACTTC; cdr3_aa: CAWSVLRTFSAGSYEQYF; j_call: TRBJ2-7; clone_size: NA; d_call: NA; cdr3_length: 18; v_call: TRBV30
cdr3_nt: TGCAGTGCTGGACAGGGCTACGAGCAGTACTTC; cdr3_aa: CSAGQGYEQYF; j_call: TRBJ2-7; clone_size: NA; d_call: TRBD1; cdr3_length: 11; v_call: TRBV20-1
cdr3_nt: TGTGCCAGCAGCATAACTAGCGGGAGGGAGCGAATGAATGAGCAGTTCTTC; cdr3_aa: CASSITSGRERMNEQFF; j_call: TRBJ2-1; clone_size: NA; d_call: TRBD2; cdr3_length: 17; v_call: TRBV7-9
cdr3_nt: TGCGCCAGCAGCTTGAAGGGGGAGACCCAGTACTTC; cdr3_aa: CASSLKGETQYF; j_call: TRBJ2-5; clone_size: NA; d_call: NA; cdr3_length: 12; v_call: TRBV5-1
cdr3_nt: TGCGCCAGCAGCTTGGCACCGACAGGGGGATACTCTGGAAACACCATATATTTT; cdr3_aa: CASSLAPTGGYSGNTIYF; j_call: TRBJ1-3; clone_size: NA; d_call: TRBD1; cdr3_length: 18; v_call: TRBV5-1
cdr3_nt: TGTGCCAGCAGCTCCCGGGAGGGCAGGGGGCATGGCTACACCTTC; cdr3_aa: CASSSREGRGHGYTF; j_call: TRBJ1-2; clone_size: NA; d_call: TRBD1; cdr3_length: 15; v_call: TRBV7-9
cdr3_nt: TGTGCCACCAGCTTGTCTAGTGCAACTAATGAAAAACTGTTTTTT; cdr3_aa: CATSLSSATNEKLFF; j_call: TRBJ1-4; clone_size: NA; d_call: NA; cdr3_length: 15; v_call: TRBV15
cdr3_nt: TGCGCCAGCAGCTCCAAATCAGCGCTTTCCACAGATACGCAGTATTTT; cdr3_aa: CASSSKSALSTDTQYF; j_call: TRBJ2-3; clone_size: NA; d_call: NA; cdr3_length: 16; v_call: TRBV5-1
cdr3_nt: TGTGCCAGCAGTTACGGTCAGGGCGCTAACTATGGCTACACCTTC; cdr3_aa: CASSYGQGANYGYTF; j_call: TRBJ1-2; clone_size: NA; d_call: NA; cdr3_length: 15; v_call: TRBV28
cdr3_nt: TGTGCCAGCAGCTTGAAGCCGCAGTACGAGCAGTACTTC; cdr3_aa: CASSLKPQYEQYF; j_call: TRBJ2-7; clone_size: NA; d_call: NA; cdr3_length: 13; v_call: TRBV5-6
cdr3_nt: TGTGCCAGCAGCTTATGGGGGGCGACTGAAGCTTTCTTT; cdr3_aa: CASSLWGATEAFF; j_call: TRBJ1-1; clone_size: NA; d_call: NA; cdr3_length: 13; v_call: TRBV7-8
cdr3_nt: TGTGCCAGCAGCTTTTACAATGAGCAGTTCTTC; cdr3_aa: CASSFYNEQFF; j_call: TRBJ2-1; clone_size: NA; d_call: NA; cdr3_length: 11; v_call: TRBV7-2
cdr3_nt: TGCGCCAGCAGCATTAACCCTCTGGACAGGATGAACACTGAAGCTTTCTTT; cdr3_aa: CASSINPLDRMNTEAFF; j_call: TRBJ1-1; clone_size: NA; d_call: TRBD1; cdr3_length: 17; v_call: TRBV4-1
cdr3_nt: TGTGCCAGCAGCGGGACTAGCGGAAATTACGAGCAGTACTTC; cdr3_aa: CASSGTSGNYEQYF; j_call: TRBJ2-7; clone_size: NA; d_call: TRBD2; cdr3_length: 14; v_call: TRBV28
cdr3_nt: TGCGCCAGCAGAGAACCGGGACTAGCGAAATACGAGCAGTACTTC; cdr3_aa: CASREPGLAKYEQYF; j_call: TRBJ2-7; clone_size: NA; d_call: TRBD2; cdr3_length: 15; v_call: TRBV10-2
cdr3_nt: TGTGCCAGCAGCTTAGGTCTTATCGGGGAACAAGAGACCCAGTACTTC; cdr3_aa: CASSLGLIGEQETQYF; j_call: TRBJ2-5; clone_size: NA; d_call: NA; cdr3_length: 16; v_call: TRBV11-2
cdr3_nt: TGTGCCAGCAGCAAACAGGGGCAGCCCCAGCATTTT; cdr3_aa: CASSKQGQPQHF; j_call: TRBJ1-5; clone_size: NA; d_call: TRBD1; cdr3_length: 12; v_call: TRBV7-2
cdr3_nt: TGTGCCAGCAGCTTAACCCCACTTAGCGGGAGATACGAGCAGTACTTC; cdr3_aa: CASSLTPLSGRYEQYF; j_call: TRBJ2-7; clone_size: NA; d_call: TRBD2; cdr3_length: 16; v_call: TRBV7-3
cdr3_nt: TGTGCCAGCAGTCCCCGGGACAGAAATGAAAAACTGTTTTTT; cdr3_aa: CASSPRDRNEKLFF; j_call: TRBJ1-4; clone_size: once; d_call: TRBD1; cdr3_length: 14; v_call: TRBV6-1
cdr3_nt: TGTGCCAGCAGAGTTCCGGGACTAGCACACACCGGGGAGCTGTTTTTT; cdr3_aa: CASRVPGLAHTGELFF; j_call: TRBJ2-2; clone_size: NA; d_call: TRBD2; cdr3_length: 16; v_call: TRBV7-2
cdr3_nt: TGTGCCAGCAGTGACCGGACACCCGACGAGCAGTACTTC; cdr3_aa: CASSDRTPDEQYF; j_call: TRBJ2-7; clone_size: NA; d_call: NA; cdr3_length: 13; v_call: TRBV2
cdr3_nt: TGTGCCAGCAGCTTAGCTCCGACTAGCGGGAGCAGCACAGATACGCAGTATTTT; cdr3_aa: CASSLAPTSGSSTDTQYF; j_call: TRBJ2-3; clone_size: NA; d_call: TRBD2; cdr3_length: 18; v_call: TRBV7-6
cdr3_nt: TGTGCCAGCAGTTTCGCGAACACCGGGGAGCTGTTTTTT; cdr3_aa: CASSFANTGELFF; j_call: TRBJ2-2; clone_size: once; d_call: NA; cdr3_length: 13; v_call: TRBV28
cdr3_nt: TGTGCCAGCAGCTTAGGGGGACCATACGAGCAGTACTTC; cdr3_aa: CASSLGGPYEQYF; j_call: TRBJ2-7; clone_size: once; d_call: NA; cdr3_length: 13; v_call: TRBV5-5
cdr3_nt: TGTGCCAGCTCACCACCGTCCACAAGCAGGGCCAATGAGCAGTTCTTC; cdr3_aa: CASSPPSTSRANEQFF; j_call: TRBJ2-1; clone_size: NA; d_call: NA; cdr3_length: 16; v_call: TRBV18
cdr3_nt: TGCGCCAGCAGTGAGTCCGGGCTCGAGACCCAGTACTTC; cdr3_aa: CASSESGLETQYF; j_call: TRBJ2-5; clone_size: NA; d_call: NA; cdr3_length: 13; v_call: TRBV10-1
cdr3_nt: TGCGCCAGCAGCCAAGGGACTAGCGGGATCTACAATGAGCAGTTCTTC; cdr3_aa: CASSQGTSGIYNEQFF; j_call: TRBJ2-1; clone_size: NA; d_call: TRBD2; cdr3_length: 16; v_call: TRBV4-1
cdr3_nt: TGCGCCAGCAGCCAAGCGGGTGAGCAGTTCTTC; cdr3_aa: CASSQAGEQFF; j_call: TRBJ2-1; clone_size: NA; d_call: NA; cdr3_length: 11; v_call: TRBV4-1
cdr3_nt: TGTGCCAGCTCACCACCTGGTGGACAGGGGGCTGGAAACACCATATATTTT; cdr3_aa: CASSPPGGQGAGNTIYF; j_call: TRBJ1-3; clone_size: NA; d_call: TRBD1; cdr3_length: 17; v_call: TRBV18
cdr3_nt: TGTGCCAGCAGCTGGCCGGGACAGCCGAACACTGAAGCTTTCTTT; cdr3_aa: CASSWPGQPNTEAFF; j_call: TRBJ1-1; clone_size: NA; d_call: TRBD1; cdr3_length: 15; v_call: TRBV7-9
cdr3_nt: TGTGCCAGCAGTTTGGCCAGGAGCGAGCAGTACTTC; cdr3_aa: CASSLARSEQYF; j_call: TRBJ2-7; clone_size: once; d_call: NA; cdr3_length: 12; v_call: TRBV28
cdr3_nt: TGCGCCAGCAGTGTTAACCTCTACGAGCAGTACTTC; cdr3_aa: CASSVNLYEQYF; j_call: TRBJ2-7; clone_size: NA; d_call: NA; cdr3_length: 12; v_call: TRBV10-1
cdr3_nt: TGTGCCAGCAGCTTACGGGGGACAGAGGCGAGGGAGCAGTACTTC; cdr3_aa: CASSLRGTEAREQYF; j_call: TRBJ2-7; clone_size: NA; d_call: NA; cdr3_length: 15; v_call: TRBV11-1
cdr3_nt: TGTGCCAGCAGATACAGGGCGCACCAAGAGACCCAGTACTTC; cdr3_aa: CASRYRAHQETQYF; j_call: TRBJ2-5; clone_size: NA; d_call: NA; cdr3_length: 14; v_call: TRBV28
cdr3_nt: TGTGCCAGCAGTGATACGGTCGGCACTGAAGCTTTCTTT; cdr3_aa: CASSDTVGTEAFF; j_call: TRBJ1-1; clone_size: few; d_call: NA; cdr3_length: 13; v_call: TRBV28
cdr3_nt: TGTGCCAGCAGTTCGCTAGCGGGAGTGGGGAGACAAGAGACCCAGTACTTC; cdr3_aa: CASSSLAGVGRQETQYF; j_call: TRBJ2-5; clone_size: NA; d_call: TRBD2; cdr3_length: 17; v_call: TRBV28
cdr3_nt: TGTGCCAGTAGTCACACTAGCGGGAGTCACGAGCAGTACTTC; cdr3_aa: CASSHTSGSHEQYF; j_call: TRBJ2-7; clone_size: NA; d_call: TRBD2; cdr3_length: 14; v_call: TRBV19
cdr3_nt: TGTGCCAGCTCCAAGCGGGAGAGTACAGATACGCAGTATTTT; cdr3_aa: CASSKRESTDTQYF; j_call: TRBJ2-3; clone_size: NA; d_call: TRBD2; cdr3_length: 14; v_call: TRBV18
cdr3_nt: TGTGCCAGCAGCTGGGGGACAGGGGGAACCTACGAGCAGTACTTC; cdr3_aa: CASSWGTGGTYEQYF; j_call: TRBJ2-7; clone_size: NA; d_call: TRBD1; cdr3_length: 15; v_call: TRBV5-5
cdr3_nt: TGTGCCAGCAGGGGACCTATGGGGGAGACCCAGTACTTC; cdr3_aa: CASRGPMGETQYF; j_call: TRBJ2-5; clone_size: NA; d_call: NA; cdr3_length: 13; v_call: TRBV28
cdr3_nt: TGTGCCAGCAGTTTGGCGCAGGGGAACACCGGGGAGCTGTTTTTT; cdr3_aa: CASSLAQGNTGELFF; j_call: TRBJ2-2; clone_size: NA; d_call: NA; cdr3_length: 15; v_call: TRBV27
cdr3_nt: TGCGCCAGCAGCTTGACACAGGGGACGAACGCCGGGGAGCTGTTTTTT; cdr3_aa: CASSLTQGTNAGELFF; j_call: TRBJ2-2; clone_size: NA; d_call: TRBD1; cdr3_length: 16; v_call: TRBV5-1